The 20 T cell receptor beta chains below all came from one sample that was sequenced in a study of cytomegalovirus exposure and HLA in healthy donors. The PCR used 60 Vbeta and 13 Jbeta primers. Some clones are missing from TCRdb's copy, which holds only in-frame ones; the method was immunoSEQ multiplex PCR. The sample records fewer than 250,000 clones, about three quarters being singletons. The sample consisted of PBMCs. Receptors were obtained from a woman aged 40 to 50 in good health and CMV-seronegative.

This chain joins TRBV4-1 and TRBJ2-3; 10 positions agree with TRBD2. The CDR3 loop spans 17 amino acids. Germline V CDR1 and CDR2: MGHRA, YSYEKL. Trimming removed 2 bases from V and 0 bases from J; junction bases left unmatched: 5. CDR3 amino acids: CASSQKTTSGSTDTQYF. In DNA, the CDR3 is TGCGCCAGCAGCCAAAAGACGACTAGCGGGAGCACAGATACGCAGTATTTT.

The V call is TRBV14, the J call TRBJ1-4; 8 nucleotides align to TRBD1. This CDR3 contains 14 residues. V was clipped by 4 bases and J by 5 bases; unmatched bases: 3. Looked up from germline, CDR1 is SGHDN and CDR2 is FVKESK. CDR3 sequence (DNA): TGTGCCAGCAGCCTAGACAGGGGAAATGAAAAACTGTTTTTT. The encoded protein is CASSLDRGNEKLFF.

V usage is TRBV18 and J usage is TRBJ1-4, with 7 bases that match TRBD1. The CDR3 covers 16 residues. CDR1 is KGHSH, CDR2 LQKENI, per germline. V was pared by 2 bases and J by 0 bases, with 3 bases of the junction left unmatched. CDR3 region: CASSPTDRPTNEKLFF. In DNA, the CDR3 is TGTGCCAGCTCACCAACGGACAGGCCAACTAATGAAAAACTGTTTTTT.

This CDR3 reads CASSHANTDTQYF. The CDR3 nucleotides are TGTGCCAGCAGCCATGCGAACACAGATACGCAGTATTTT. The chain recombines TRBV7-3 with TRBJ2-3; D is unresolved. The ends were cut back, 5 bases at V and 2 bases at J, with 8 bases in the middle. CDR3 length equals 13 residues. Per the germline V gene, CDR1 is SGHTA and CDR2 is FQGTGA.

The chain employs TRBV18 and TRBJ2-7, with 9 bases matching TRBD1. Germline V gives CDR1 KGHSH, CDR2 LQKENI. J lost 3 bases, V lost 3 bases, and 3 bases had no gene match. The CDR3 extends over 14 amino acids. The CDR3 here is CASSPGTGSYEQYV. The CDR3 nucleotides are TGTGCCAGCTCACCCGGGACAGGGAGCTACGAGCAGTACGTC.

The J gene is TRBJ2-7, the V gene TRBV21-1; TRBD1 is the table's D call, not checked against the DNA. TRBV21-1 is labeled a pseudogene. This CDR3 has 14 amino acids. The CDR3 spells CASTLPDTCHEQYV. The CDR3 DNA is TGTGCCAGCACCCTTCCGGACACATGCCACGAGCAGTACGTC.

V is TRBV6-1 and J is TRBJ1-5; TRBD1 might be the D (5 bases). Germline V gives CDR1 MNHNS, CDR2 SASEGT. This CDR3 region has 13 residues. Between the trimmed V and J ends, which lost 6 bases and 2 bases, there was a span of 8 bases. CDR3 protein: CASRVTGNQPQHF. CDR3 DNA: TGTGCCAGCAGAGTGACAGGCAATCAGCCCCAGCATTTT.

The rearrangement links TRBV12-5 to TRBJ2-1, with 7 bases lining up with TRBD2. J was trimmed by 3 bases and V by 8 bases; bases with no gene match: 7. Germline-derived CDR1 and CDR2 are LGHNT and FRNRAP. The CDR3 covers 14 residues. The DNA of the CDR3 is TGTGCTAGTAAAGAGCGGGAATTCTACAATGAGCAGTTCTTC. Its translation is CASKEREFYNEQFF. The variable domain in full, completed from reference TRBV12-5 and TRBJ2-1, reads DARVTQTPRHKVTEMGQEVTMRCQPILGHNTVFWYRQTMMQGLELLAYFRNRAPLDDSGMPKDRFSAEMPDATLATLKIQPSEPRDSAVYFCASKEREFYNEQFFGPGTRLTVL.

This clone was seen a handful of times. The chain joins TRBV6-6 to TRBJ1-1; tentative D call: TRBD1 (5 bases). The CDR3 is made up of 15 amino acids. Trimming left V 0 bases short and J 3 bases short, with 11 bases between. Germline CDR1 is MNHNY and CDR2 is SVGAGI (reference sequence). The DNA of the CDR3 is TGTGCCAGCAGTTACTCGCCGGGGGTCCACACTGAAGCTTTCTTT. Its translation is CASSYSPGVHTEAFF.

This clone was detected a few times. V and J are TRBV30 and TRBJ1-3, with D hard to call. CDR3 length equals 13 residues. The V gene's germline CDR1 is GTSNPN and CDR2 SVGIG (reference sequence). With 0 bases removed from V and 4 bases from J, the gap between germline ends came to 7 bases. In DNA, the CDR3 is TGTGCCTGGAGTGTACTCTCGGGAAACACCATATATTTT. Translating it yields CAWSVLSGNTIYF.

The chain employs TRBV5-1 and TRBJ1-3; a possible D gene is TRBD1 (5 bases). Looked up from germline, CDR1 is SGHRS and CDR2 is YFSETQ. Trimming took 4 bases from V and 0 from J, leaving 11 bases between them. The CDR3 length is 15 residues. The CDR3 here is CASSLGRASGNTIYF. DNA of the CDR3: TGCGCCAGCAGCCTGGGGCGGGCCTCTGGAAACACCATATATTTT.

The rearrangement joins TRBV19 to TRBJ2-5, with D possibly being TRBD2 (5 bases). The length of the CDR3 is 14 residues. The V gene's germline CDR1 is LNHDA and CDR2 SQIVND (reference sequence). Trimming pared 5 bases from V and 5 bases from J, leaving 15 bases between. Written as DNA, the CDR3 is TGTGCCAGTAGTCCCCGGGGTAGTTGGGAGACCCAGTACTTC. This codes for CASSPRGSWETQYF.

The CDR3 sequence is CASSVGSISYNEQFF. The CDR3 nucleotides are TGTGCCAGCAGCGTAGGGAGCATTTCCTACAATGAGCAGTTCTTC. The chain recombines TRBV9 with TRBJ2-1; unclear D gene. The V end was cut by 0 bases, the J end by 1 base, with 8 bases between. The CDR3 has 15 amino acids. CDR1 is SGDLS and CDR2 is YYNGEE in the germline V gene.

The V gene is TRBV5-1, the J gene TRBJ2-3; TRBD2 matches at 13 bases. The CDR3 is 18 residues long. Germline V gene sequence: CDR1 SGHRS, CDR2 YFSETQ. J lost 2 bases, V lost 4 bases, and 10 bases had no gene match. CDR3 loop: CASSTRLAGGDSTDTQYF. CDR3 nucleotide sequence: TGCGCCAGCAGCACCAGACTAGCGGGAGGAGACTCCACAGATACGCAGTATTTT.

This chain connects TRBV11-2 to TRBJ1-3; D remains unclear. CDR3 length: 16 amino acids. The V end lost 1 base, the J end lost 0 bases, and 10 bases lay between the germline ends. Per germline, CDR1 SGHAT and CDR2 FQNNGV. Here the CDR3 reads CASSLGGPSSGNTIYF. In DNA, the CDR3 is TGTGCCAGCAGCTTAGGTGGGCCAAGCTCTGGAAACACCATATATTTT.

The chain combines TRBV30 with TRBJ1-4; D is undetermined. The CDR3 consists of 17 residues. The V end was cut by 2 bases, the J end by 0 bases, with 16 bases between. Germline lookup yields CDR1 GTSNPN and CDR2 SVGIG (reference sequence). The CDR3 DNA sequence: TGTGCCTGGAGTCAAGGTGAAAGCGCATCAACTAATGAAAAACTGTTTTTT. Translated, it gives CAWSQGESASTNEKLFF.

The chain carries TRBV7-9 and TRBJ2-2; 14 bases are shared with TRBD2. The germline CDR1 and CDR2 sequences are SEHNR and FQNEAQ (reference sequence). The CDR3 loop spans 18 amino acids. V lost 7 bases and J lost 6; bases outside the gene matches: 13. The CDR3 region has the DNA TGTGCCAGCACCTCGAGAAGGGGACTAGCGGGAGACCCCGGGGAGCTGTTTTTT. Translation: CASTSRRGLAGDPGELFF.

The V and J genes are TRBV29-1 and TRBJ1-2; 10 bases are a match to TRBD1. The germline CDR1 and CDR2 sequences are SQVTM and ANQGSEA. The CDR3 spans 13 residues. V was clipped by 1 base and J by 8 bases; unmatched bases: 4. CDR3 coding DNA: TGCAGCGTTGAAGCGGGGACAGGGGACGGCTACACCTTC. Protein sequence: CSVEAGTGDGYTF.

The gene calls are TRBV5-1 and TRBJ2-2, with 8 bases identical to TRBD1. CDR1 and CDR2 from the germline V gene are SGHRS and YFSETQ. V shed 5 bases and J 6 bases; nucleotides not matched to a gene: 9. This CDR3 region has 15 residues. The CDR3 is CASSVGQALAGELFF. CDR3 DNA: TGCGCCAGCAGTGTGGGACAGGCCCTGGCCGGGGAGCTGTTTTTT.

The CDR3 loop is CASSRTSASDTQYF. The DNA for the CDR3 is TGTGCCAGCAGCCGGACTAGCGCGTCAGATACGCAGTATTTT. The rearrangement joins TRBV27 to TRBJ2-3; 9 nucleotides agree with TRBD2. This CDR3 has 14 amino acids. CDR1 is MNHEY, CDR2 SMNVEV, per germline (reference sequence). With 6 bases clipped from V and 4 bases from J, the junction kept 5 bases outside the gene matches.